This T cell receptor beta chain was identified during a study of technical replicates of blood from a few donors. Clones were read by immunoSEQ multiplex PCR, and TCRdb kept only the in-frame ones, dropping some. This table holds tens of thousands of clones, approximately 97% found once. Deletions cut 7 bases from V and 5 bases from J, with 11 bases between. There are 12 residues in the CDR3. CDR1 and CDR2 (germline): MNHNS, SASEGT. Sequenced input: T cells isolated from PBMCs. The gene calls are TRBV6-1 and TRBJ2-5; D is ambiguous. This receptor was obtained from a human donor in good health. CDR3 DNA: TGTGCCAGCACCGGGTCCCAGGAGACCCAGTACTTC. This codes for CASTGSQETQYF.